Below, one T cell receptor beta chain is given with its context. The data belong to a study of blood T cell repertoires in COVID-19. Across the study: T cells, B-cell-depleted T cells, or PBMCs provided the cDNA or gDNA that served as material.

Germline values: CDR1 MNHEY, CDR2 SMNVEV (reference sequence). After removal of 2 bases from V and 3 bases from J, the junction contained 5 bases not matched to a gene. The CDR3 is made up of 15 amino acids. In the original workflow: Estimates of nucleated cell counts were drawn from the amplification of reference gene primers. TCRdb's table, derived via immunoSEQ multiplex PCR, lists solely in-frame clones and lacks some. V and J calls and clone size are those listed in that table; D and trimming were worked out from the DNA. Seen here are 85,000 to 90,000 clones, 75% to 90% observed once, and the top ten hold around 5.2%.

The chain links TRBV27 to TRBJ1-1, with 8 bases identical to TRBD1. The sequenced material came from peripheral blood. This clonotype was obtained from a woman older than 75 with active COVID-19. The CDR3 DNA reads TGTGCCAGCAGTTTAAGGACAGGGTTCGACACTGAAGCTTTCTTT. Translating it yields CASSLRTGFDTEAFF.